Listed here are 7 T cell receptor beta chains from one sample, sequenced in a study of molecular identifiers for immune sequencing clone quantification. TCRdb called the PCR reads again in MiXCR, with one record for every CDR3 protein. The table has hundreds of thousands of distinct CDR3 sequences, about 25% seen once. Sequencing input: naive CD8+ T cells from blood, with Jurkat cell RNA spiked in. Described subset: FACS-sorted CD8+CD4-CCR7+CD45RA+ naive T cells. These TCRs come from a human donor in good health. Some libraries in this study had Jurkat cell RNA spiked in.

This clonotype was picked up many times. This chain joins TRBV30 and TRBJ2-3; tentatively, D is TRBD2 (6 bases). CDR3 length equals 12 residues. V was shortened by 0 bases and J by 6 bases, with 7 bases between the two germline ends. CDR1 and CDR2 from the germline V gene are GTSNPN and SVGIG (reference sequence). The CDR3 nucleotides are TGTGCCTGGAGTGTACGGGGGGATACGCAGTATTTT. It yields the protein CAWSVRGDTQYF.

As to this clonotype: This may arise from a read error, as a much more abundant clone is one base away. The V call is TRBV6-2 or TRBV6-3, the J call TRBJ1-5; D ambiguous. Germline V CDR1 and CDR2: MNHEY, SVGEGT. Trimming left V 6 bases short and J 3 bases short, with 12 bases between. This CDR3 is 14 amino acids long. DNA for the CDR3: TGTGCCAGCAGGCCAGATGTCTACAATCAGCCCCAGCATTTT. Protein sequence: CASRPDVYNQPQHF.

The V and J genes are TRBV20-1 and TRBJ2-7, with D uncertain. The CDR3 length is 13 residues. Germline V CDR1 and CDR2: DFQATT, SNEGSKA (reference sequence). V was clipped by 5 bases and J by 5 bases, with 16 bases between them. The CDR3, as DNA: TGCAGTGCTGCACAATCTTTCGGCGACGAGCAGTACTTC. Its protein product is CSAAQSFGDEQYF.

The chain couples TRBV7-8 to TRBJ1-6; the D gene is possibly TRBD1 (5 bases). Germline V gives CDR1 SGHVS, CDR2 FQNEAQ. Trimming stripped 8 bases from V and 10 bases from J, with 18 bases between. The CDR3 runs 14 residues. CDR3 sequence reads: CASQRQGWKSPLHF. CDR3 in DNA: TGTGCCAGCCAACGGCAGGGTTGGAAGTCACCCCTCCACTTT. The full variable domain, with the rest looked up from reference TRBV7-8 and TRBJ1-6, is GAGVSQSPRYKVAKRGQDVALRCDPISGHVSLFWYQQALGQGPEFLTYFQNEAQLDKSGLPSDRFFAERPEGSVSTLKIQRTQQEDSAVYLCASQRQGWKSPLHFGNGTRLTVT.

This clonotype was recorded many times. V is TRBV25-1 and J is TRBJ1-1; TRBD1 is a possible D gene (6 bases). This CDR3 spans 15 amino acids. The V end lost 5 bases, the J end lost 3 bases, and 16 bases lay between the germline ends. Germline V gene data show CDR1 as MGHDK and CDR2 as SYGVNS. The CDR3 protein is CASSPGGWADTEAFF. In DNA, the CDR3 is TGTGCCAGCAGTCCCGGGGGCTGGGCGGACACTGAAGCTTTCTTT.

Many counts were recorded for this clonotype. The J gene is TRBJ2-3, the V gene TRBV20-1; 11 bases fit TRBD2. Trimming at V came to 3 bases and at J to 8 bases, leaving 10 bases not matched to a gene. CDR1 DFQATT and CDR2 SNEGSKA come from the germline V gene (reference sequence). The CDR3 has 15 residues. CDR3 coding DNA: TGCAGTGCTAGGTTCTCTAGCGGGAGGACCGGTACGCAGTATTTT. This translates into CSARFSSGRTGTQYF.

This clonotype was detected ten times or more. The rearrangement joins TRBV5-6 to TRBJ2-7, with TRBD1 identical over 8 bases. The CDR3 is 16 amino acids. V trimming: 0 bases; J trimming: 1 base; junction bases outside the gene matches: 6. The germline V gene has CDR1 SGHDT and CDR2 YYEEEE. Here the CDR3 reads CASSLARQGASYEQYF. The CDR3 DNA reads as TGTGCCAGCAGCTTGGCCCGGCAGGGGGCTTCCTACGAGCAGTACTTC.